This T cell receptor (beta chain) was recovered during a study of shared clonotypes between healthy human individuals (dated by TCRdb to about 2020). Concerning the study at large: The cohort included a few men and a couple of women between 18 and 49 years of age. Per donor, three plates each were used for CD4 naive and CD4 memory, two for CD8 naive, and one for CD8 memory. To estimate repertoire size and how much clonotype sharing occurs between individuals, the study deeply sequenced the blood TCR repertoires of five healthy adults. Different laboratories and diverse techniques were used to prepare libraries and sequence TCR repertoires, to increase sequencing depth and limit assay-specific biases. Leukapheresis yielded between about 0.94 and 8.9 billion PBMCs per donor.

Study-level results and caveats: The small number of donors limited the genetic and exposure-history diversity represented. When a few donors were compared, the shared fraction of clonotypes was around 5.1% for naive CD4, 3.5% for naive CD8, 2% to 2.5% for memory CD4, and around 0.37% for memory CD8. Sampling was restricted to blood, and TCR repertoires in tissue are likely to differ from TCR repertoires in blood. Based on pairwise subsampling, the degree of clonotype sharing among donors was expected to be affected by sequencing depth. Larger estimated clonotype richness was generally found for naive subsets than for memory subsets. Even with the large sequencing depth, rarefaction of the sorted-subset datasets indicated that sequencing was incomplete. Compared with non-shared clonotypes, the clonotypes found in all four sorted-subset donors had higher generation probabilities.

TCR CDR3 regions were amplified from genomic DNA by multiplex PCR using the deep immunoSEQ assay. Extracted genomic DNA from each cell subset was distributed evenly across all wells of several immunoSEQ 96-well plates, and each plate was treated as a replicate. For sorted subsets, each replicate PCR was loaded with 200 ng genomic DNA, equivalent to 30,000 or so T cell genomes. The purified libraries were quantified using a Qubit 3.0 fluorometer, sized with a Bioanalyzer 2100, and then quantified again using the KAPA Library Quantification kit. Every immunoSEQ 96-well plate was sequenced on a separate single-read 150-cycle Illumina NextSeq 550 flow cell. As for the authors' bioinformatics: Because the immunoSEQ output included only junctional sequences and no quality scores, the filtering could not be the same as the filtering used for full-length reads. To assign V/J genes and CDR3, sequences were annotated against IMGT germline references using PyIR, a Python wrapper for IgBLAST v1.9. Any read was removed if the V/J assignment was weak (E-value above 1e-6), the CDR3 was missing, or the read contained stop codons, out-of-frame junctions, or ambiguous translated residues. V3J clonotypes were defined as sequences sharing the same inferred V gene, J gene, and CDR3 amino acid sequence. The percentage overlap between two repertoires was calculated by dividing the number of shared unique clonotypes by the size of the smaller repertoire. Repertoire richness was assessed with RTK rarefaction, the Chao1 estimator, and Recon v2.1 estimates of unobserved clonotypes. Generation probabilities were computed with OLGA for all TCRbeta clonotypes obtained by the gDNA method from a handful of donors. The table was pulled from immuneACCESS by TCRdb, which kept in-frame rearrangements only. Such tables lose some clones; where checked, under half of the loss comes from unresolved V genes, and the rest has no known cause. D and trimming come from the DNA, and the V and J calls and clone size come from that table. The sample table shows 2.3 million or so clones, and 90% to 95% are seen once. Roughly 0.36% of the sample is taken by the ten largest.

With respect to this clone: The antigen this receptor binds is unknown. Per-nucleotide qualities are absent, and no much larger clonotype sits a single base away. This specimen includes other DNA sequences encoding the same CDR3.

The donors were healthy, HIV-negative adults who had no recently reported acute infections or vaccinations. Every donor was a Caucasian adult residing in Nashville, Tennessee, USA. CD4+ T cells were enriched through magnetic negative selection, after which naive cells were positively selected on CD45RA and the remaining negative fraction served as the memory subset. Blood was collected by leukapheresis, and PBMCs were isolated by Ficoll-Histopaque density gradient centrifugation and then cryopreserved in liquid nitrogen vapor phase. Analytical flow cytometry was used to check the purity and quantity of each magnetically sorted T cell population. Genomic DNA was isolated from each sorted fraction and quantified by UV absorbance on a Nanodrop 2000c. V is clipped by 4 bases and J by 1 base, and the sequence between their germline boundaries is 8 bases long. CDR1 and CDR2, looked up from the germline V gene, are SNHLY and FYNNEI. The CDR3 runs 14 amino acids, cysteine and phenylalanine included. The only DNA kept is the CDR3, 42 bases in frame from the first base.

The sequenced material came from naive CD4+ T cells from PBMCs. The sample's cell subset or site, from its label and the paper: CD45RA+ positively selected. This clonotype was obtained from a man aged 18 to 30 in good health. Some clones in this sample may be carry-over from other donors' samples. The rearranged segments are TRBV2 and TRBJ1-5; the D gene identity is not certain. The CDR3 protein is CASSGGGSNQPQHF. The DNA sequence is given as TGTGCCAGCAGTGGAGGAGGGAGCAATCAGCCCCAGCATTTT. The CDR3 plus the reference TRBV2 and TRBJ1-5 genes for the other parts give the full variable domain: EPEVTQTPSHQVTQMGQEVILRCVPISNHLYFYWYRQILGQKVEFLVSFYNNEISEKSEIFDDQFSVERPDGSNFTLKIRSTKLEDSAMYFCASSGGGSNQPQHFGDGTRLSIL.